The rows below give T cell receptor beta chains drawn from one sample of a study of T cells in Graves' hyperthyroidism and ophthalmopathy. From the multiplex PCR reads, TCRdb called clonotypes with MiXCR, one entry per CDR3 protein. The sample consists of hundreds of thousands of distinct CDR3 sequences, less than 15% of them appearing once. The sequenced sample consisted of blood. The origin of the receptors is a woman younger than 30 with Graves' hyperthyroidism. The CDR3 runs from the conserved cysteine through the conserved F or W. The D gene is left open where the match is weak. Clone sizes are given selectively: once, few, many, or a class where the clone is expanded.

j_call,v_call,clone_size,d_call,cdr3_nt,cdr3_aa
TRBJ2-3,TRBV24-1,few,TRBD1,TGTGCCACCAGGGACAGGGGCGCCGCAGATACGCGGTATTTT,CATRDRGAADTRYF
TRBJ1-2,TRBV18,-,-,TGTGCCAGCTCACCCAGTCGACCGGCTCCGGATGGCTACACCTTC,CASSPSRPAPDGYTF
TRBJ2-7,TRBV28,few,-,TGTGCCAGCATTGGCTCCCTTGGCTACGAGCAGTACTTC,CASIGSLGYEQYF
TRBJ1-5,TRBV2,-,-,TGTGCCAGCAGAGGGGACACCAACCCTTATAGCAATCAGCCCCAGCATTTT,CASRGDTNPYSNQPQHF
TRBJ1-2,TRBV3-1,-,-,TGTGCCAGCAGCCGGACTACTTATGGCTACACCTTC,CASSRTTYGYTF
TRBJ2-7,TRBV20-1,many,-,TGCAGTGCTAGGGCTAGCCCTTACGAGCAGTACTTC,CSARASPYEQYF
TRBJ1-1,TRBV11-3,many,TRBD1,TGTGCCAGCAGCTTAGGGGCTCGGGACAGGGAGAACACTGAAGCTTTCTTT,CASSLGARDRENTEAFF
TRBJ2-7,TRBV30,-,TRBD2,TGTGCCTGGAGGCTAGCGGGGGGCTACGAGCAGTACTTC,CAWRLAGGYEQYF
TRBJ2-5,TRBV6-2/TRBV6-3,-,TRBD2,TGTGCCAGCAGTTACCCTTGGACTAGCGGGAGAGTTCAAGAGACCCAGTACTTC,CASSYPWTSGRVQETQYF
TRBJ1-1,TRBV20-1,many,TRBD1,TGCAGTGCTCGTCCCGGGACAGGGTTCCCTGAAGCTTTCTTT,CSARPGTGFPEAFF